The 23 T cell receptor beta chains below were found in one sample sequenced in a study of long-term antiretroviral therapy in people with HIV. Samples were assayed with immunoSEQ v3.0 at survey level. TCRdb's copy holds only in-frame clones and misses some; the assay was immunoSEQ multiplex PCR. The table lists 20,000 to 25,000 clones, around four fifths of them singletons. The material was unsorted PBMCs, obtained 1.6 years after starting antiretroviral therapy. The receptor set was obtained from a man aged 35 to 55 with HIV.

The chain employs TRBV19 and TRBJ2-7, with D hard to call. CDR1 and CDR2 (germline): LNHDA, SQIVND (reference sequence). Trimming stripped 3 bases from V and 7 bases from J, with 16 bases between. The CDR3 has 14 amino acids. CDR3: CASSMVDGRYEQYF. DNA of the CDR3: TGTGCCAGTAGTATGGTGGACGGCCGGTATGAGCAGTACTTC.

The V and J genes are TRBV6-5 and TRBJ1-6; 9 bases align to TRBD1. V dropped 2 bases and J dropped 7; count of bases not matched to a gene: 3. CDR1 and CDR2 from the germline V gene are MNHEY and SVGAGI. The CDR3 is 15 residues long. The CDR3 nucleotides read TGTGCCAGCAGTTACGGGACAGGGAACAATTCACCCCTCCACTTT. Encoded protein: CASSYGTGNNSPLHF.

The chain has TRBV10-2 and TRBJ2-7; TRBD1 agrees at 7 bases. CDR3 length: 14 residues. CDR1 and CDR2 from the germline V gene are WSHSY and SAAADI. The ends lost 5 bases at V and 0 bases at J; junction bases unmatched: 4. CDR3 region: CASSPGTVSYEQYF. CDR3 bases: TGCGCCAGCAGTCCCGGGACAGTCTCCTACGAGCAGTACTTC.

The chain employs TRBV7-9 and TRBJ1-2; 8 nucleotides agree with TRBD1. Germline loops: CDR1 SEHNR, CDR2 FQNEAQ (reference sequence). The CDR3 consists of 15 residues. The junction had 4 bases not matched to a gene; V was cut back by 1 base and J by 3 bases. For the CDR3, the DNA is TGTGCCAGCAGCTTAGAGCCAGGGGGCTACTATGGCTACACCTTC. Translated, it gives CASSLEPGGYYGYTF.

J is TRBJ1-5 and V is TRBV5-8; D is unclear. V was clipped by 0 bases and J by 7 bases, with 11 bases between them. Germline V CDR1 and CDR2: SGHTS, YDEGEE. The CDR3 has 14 amino acids. The CDR3 reads CASSLAGLRQPQHF. CDR3 sequence (DNA): TGTGCCAGCAGCTTGGCAGGCCTGCGACAGCCCCAGCATTTT.

A word on this clone: An end of the junction does not agree with germline; a read error may underlie this. The chain links TRBV19 to TRBJ2-4; perhaps TRBD1 as D (5 bases). The CDR3 runs to 12 residues. CDR1 is LNHDA, CDR2 SQIVND, per germline (reference sequence). In nucleotides, the CDR3 is TGTGCCAGTGGTATAGGGGAAAACATTCAGTACTTC. Amino acid sequence: CASGIGENIQYF.

V and J are TRBV18 and TRBJ1-5; tentatively, D is TRBD1 (5 bases). The ends were cut back, 2 bases at V and 2 bases at J, with 13 bases in the middle. Germline CDR1 is KGHSH and CDR2 is LQKENI. The length of the CDR3 is 16 residues. The DNA of the CDR3 is TGTGCCAGCTCACCAAGCAGGGTCGATGGCAATCAGCCCCAGCATTTT. Encoded protein: CASSPSRVDGNQPQHF.

CDR3 region: CAISESTPGQGNSPLHF. As DNA, the CDR3 is TGTGCCATCAGTGAGTCGACCCCCGGACAGGGTAATTCACCCCTCCACTTT. V usage is TRBV10-3 and J usage is TRBJ1-6, with 8 bases identical to TRBD1. Germline V lookup: CDR1 ENHRY, CDR2 SYGVKD. The CDR3 loop spans 17 amino acids. J lost 6 bases, V lost 0 bases, and 7 bases had no gene match.

The gene calls are TRBV13 and TRBJ1-5; D ambiguous. The CDR3 has 14 residues. Germline CDR1 is PRHDT and CDR2 is FYEKMQ (reference sequence). V gave up 5 bases and J gave up 3 bases, with 11 bases separating them. The CDR3, as DNA: TGTGCCAGCAGCCCAGACCTATACAATCAGCCCCAGCATTTT. It is translated as CASSPDLYNQPQHF. Filled out from reference TRBV13 and TRBJ1-5, the complete variable domain reads AAGVIQSPRHLIKEKRETATLKCYPIPRHDTVYWYQQGPGQDPQFLISFYEKMQSDKGSIPDRFSAQQFSDYHSELNMSSLELGDSALYFCASSPDLYNQPQHFGDGTRLSIL.

The V and J genes are TRBV27 and TRBJ2-7; D call uncertain. Trimming took off 5 bases at V and 3 bases at J, with 14 bases between the two ends. Germline V gene data show CDR1 as MNHEY and CDR2 as SMNVEV (reference sequence). The length of the CDR3 is 14 residues. This CDR3 reads CASSPGADIYEQYF. The CDR3 DNA is TGTGCCAGCAGTCCCGGCGCCGACATCTACGAGCAGTACTTC.

This clone occurred a few times. This rearrangement joins TRBV9 to TRBJ1-1; possible D gene TRBD1, 5 bases. V gave up 3 bases and J gave up 5 bases, with 17 bases separating them. Germline V gene data show CDR1 as SGDLS and CDR2 as YYNGEE. This CDR3 comprises 15 residues. Written as DNA, the CDR3 is TGTGCCAGCAGCGGGGCTGGGGGGGTCGGAACTGAAGCTTTCTTT. The encoded protein is CASSGAGGVGTEAFF.

CDR3 in amino acids: CASRGSRTTGNTIYF. The CDR3 nucleotides are TGTGCCAGCAGGGGTAGTAGGACTACTGGAAACACCATATATTTT. The chain employs TRBV11-2 and TRBJ1-3; D is uncertain. Germline V lookup: CDR1 SGHAT, CDR2 FQNNGV. V lost 6 bases to trimming and J lost 2 bases, with 14 bases between them. The CDR3 contains 15 residues.

The V call is TRBV7-9, the J call TRBJ2-1; 9 nucleotides line up with TRBD1. Germline values: CDR1 SEHNR, CDR2 FQNEAQ (reference sequence). The J segment lost 5 bases and the V segment lost 2 bases, leaving 7 bases of the junction unmatched. The CDR3 sequence is 16 residues long. The CDR3 region is CASSLRQGDRDNEQFF. The CDR3 nucleotides read TGTGCCAGCAGCTTAAGACAGGGGGATCGGGACAATGAGCAGTTCTTC.

This clone appeared a few times. The chain has TRBV2 and TRBJ1-2, with TRBD1 as a possible D gene (6 bases). The V gene's germline CDR1 is SNHLY and CDR2 FYNNEI. The V end lost 5 bases, the J end lost 7 bases, and 17 bases lay between the germline ends. The length of the CDR3 is 14 residues. CDR3 residues: CASSRLNRAGGYTF. CDR3 DNA sequence: TGTGCCAGCAGTCGCCTAAACAGGGCTGGTGGCTACACCTTC.

The rearrangement joins TRBV7-6 to TRBJ2-2; perhaps TRBD1 as D (6 bases). Trimming shortened V by 2 bases and J by 1 base, and 14 bases separated the two germline ends. From germline, CDR1 is SGHVS and CDR2 FNYEAQ. CDR3 length: 17 amino acids. For the CDR3, the DNA is TGTGCCAGCAGCTTACCCCAGACAGGATGGAACACCGGGGAGCTGTTTTTT. As protein: CASSLPQTGWNTGELFF.

J is TRBJ2-2 and V is TRBV27; 7 bases align to TRBD1. Germline V gene sequence: CDR1 MNHEY, CDR2 SMNVEV (reference sequence). Germline trimming cut 5 bases from V and 4 bases from J; bases unmatched to any gene: 7. The CDR3 sequence is 15 residues long. The CDR3 DNA sequence: TGTGCCAGCAGTCAGACAGGGCTCGGCACCGGGGAGCTGTTTTTT. Translation gives CASSQTGLGTGELFF.

The rearrangement joins TRBV9 to TRBJ2-5; possibly TRBD2 for D (6 bases). Germline V gene sequence: CDR1 SGDLS, CDR2 YYNGEE. V lost 4 bases to trimming and J lost 2 bases, with 15 bases between them. This CDR3 has 15 residues. In DNA, the CDR3 is TGTGCCAGCAGCACCACTACCGGGAGTCAAGAGACCCAGTACTTC. This encodes CASSTTTGSQETQYF. The variable domain in full, completed from reference TRBV9 and TRBJ2-5, reads DSGVTQTPKHLITATGQRVTLRCSPRSGDLSVYWYQQSLDQGLQFLIQYYNGEERAKGNILERFSAQQFPDLHSELNLSSLELGDSALYFCASSTTTGSQETQYFGPGTRLLVL.

The chain uses TRBV11-2 and TRBJ2-2, with 8 bases matching TRBD1. CDR3 length equals 18 residues. The germline gives CDR1 SGHAT, CDR2 FQNNGV. Unmatched junction bases numbered 14, after V lost 7 bases and J lost 1 base. The DNA of the CDR3 is TGTGCCAGCATCACGAAAGGGACAGGCCGTAAGAACACCGGGGAGCTGTTTTTT. It is translated as CASITKGTGRKNTGELFF.

The chain links TRBV7-8 to TRBJ2-3, with D perhaps TRBD1 or TRBD2 (5 bases each). The CDR3 has 17 residues. Trimming pared 0 bases from V and 1 base from J, leaving 14 bases between. Germline lookup yields CDR1 SGHVS and CDR2 FQNEAQ. The chain's CDR3 is CASSLASRARGTDTQYF. CDR3 sequence (DNA): TGTGCCAGCAGCTTAGCTTCCAGGGCGCGGGGCACAGATACGCAGTATTTT.

This chain uses TRBV5-3 with TRBJ1-1, with D unclear. TRBV5-3 is placed among ORFs of uncertain function. The CDR3 has 10 residues. Trimming shortened V by 4 bases and J by 12 bases, and 10 bases separated the two germline ends. In DNA form, the CDR3 reads TGTGCCAGAAGCCCAATAGCGACTTTCTTT. It encodes CARSPIATFF.

The rearrangement joins TRBV27 to TRBJ1-6; D call uncertain. V gave up 3 bases and J gave up 10 bases, with 13 bases separating them. This CDR3 is built from 14 residues. Germline-derived CDR1 and CDR2 are MNHEY and SMNVEV (reference sequence). Here the CDR3 DNA reads TGTGCCAGCAGTTTCGGGATTACTGGGTCACCCCTCCACTTT. Protein: CASSFGITGSPLHF.

This chain's CDR3 is CASSELAANSYEQYF. For the CDR3, the DNA is TGTGCCAGCAGTGAGCTAGCGGCCAACTCCTACGAGCAGTACTTC. V is TRBV2 and J is TRBJ2-7, with 7 positions matching TRBD2. The V gene's germline CDR1 is SNHLY and CDR2 FYNNEI. The J segment lost 0 bases and the V segment lost 3 bases, leaving 5 bases of the junction unmatched. This CDR3 contains 15 residues.

V usage is TRBV5-1 and J usage is TRBJ2-7; D tentatively fits TRBD1 or TRBD2 (5 bases each). Germline lookup yields CDR1 SGHRS and CDR2 YFSETQ. The V end was cut by 4 bases, the J end by 4 bases, with 15 bases between. This CDR3 spans 14 amino acids. CDR3 residues: CASSISGTEYEQYF. For the CDR3, the DNA is TGCGCCAGCAGCATCTCCGGGACCGAGTACGAGCAGTACTTC.